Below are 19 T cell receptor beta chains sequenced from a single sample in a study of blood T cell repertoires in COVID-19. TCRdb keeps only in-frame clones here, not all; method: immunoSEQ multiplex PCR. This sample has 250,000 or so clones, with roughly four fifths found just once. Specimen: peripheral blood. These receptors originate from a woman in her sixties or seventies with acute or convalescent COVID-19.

CDR3: CASSQKGAGSPLHF. The CDR3 bases are TGTGCCAGCAGCCAAAAGGGGGCGGGGTCACCCCTCCACTTT. This chain connects TRBV3-1 (or the pseudogene TRBV3-2) to TRBJ1-6, with 7 nucleotides matching TRBD1. Germline loops: CDR1 LGHDT, CDR2 YNNKEL (reference sequence). The V and J ends lost 2 bases and 10 bases, in that order; junction bases with no gene match: 5. CDR3 length: 14 residues.

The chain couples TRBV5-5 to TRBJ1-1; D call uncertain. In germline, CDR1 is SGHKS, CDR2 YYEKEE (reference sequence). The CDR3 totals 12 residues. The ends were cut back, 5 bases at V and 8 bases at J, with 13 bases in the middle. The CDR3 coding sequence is TGTGCCAGCAGTCTCGACTGGGAGGAAGCTTTCTTT. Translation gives CASSLDWEEAFF.

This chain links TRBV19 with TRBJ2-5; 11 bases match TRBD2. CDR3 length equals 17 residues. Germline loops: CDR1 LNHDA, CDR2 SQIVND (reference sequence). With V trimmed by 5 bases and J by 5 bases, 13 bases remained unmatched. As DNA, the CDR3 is TGTGCCAGTAGTCGAATGGGCGGACTAGCGGGTGCGGAGACCCAGTACTTC. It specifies CASSRMGGLAGAETQYF.

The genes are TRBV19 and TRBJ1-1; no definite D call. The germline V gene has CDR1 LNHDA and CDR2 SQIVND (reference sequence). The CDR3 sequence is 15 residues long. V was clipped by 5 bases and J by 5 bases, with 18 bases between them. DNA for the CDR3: TGTGCCAGTAGTTCGGATCGGGAGATCAGGACTGAAGCTTTCTTT. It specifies CASSSDREIRTEAFF.

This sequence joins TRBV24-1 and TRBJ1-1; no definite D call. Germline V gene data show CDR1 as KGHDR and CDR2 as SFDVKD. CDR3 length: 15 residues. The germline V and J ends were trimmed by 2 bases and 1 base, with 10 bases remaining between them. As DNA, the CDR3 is TGTGCCACCAGTGATTCCCTGGGAGGGAACACTGAAGCTTTCTTT. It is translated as CATSDSLGGNTEAFF.

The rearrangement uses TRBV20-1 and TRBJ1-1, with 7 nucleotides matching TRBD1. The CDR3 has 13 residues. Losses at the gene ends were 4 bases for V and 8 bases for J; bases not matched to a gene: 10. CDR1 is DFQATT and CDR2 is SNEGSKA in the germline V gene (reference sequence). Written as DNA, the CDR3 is TGCAGTGCTACTGAGGGGGCAGCATTAGAAGCTTTCTTT. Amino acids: CSATEGAALEAFF.

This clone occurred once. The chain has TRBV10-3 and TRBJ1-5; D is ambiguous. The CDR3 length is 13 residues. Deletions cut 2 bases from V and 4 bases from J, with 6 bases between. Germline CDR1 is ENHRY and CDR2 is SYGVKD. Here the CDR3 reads CAISEERNQPQHF. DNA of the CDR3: TGTGCCATCAGTGAGGAGAGGAATCAGCCCCAGCATTTT.

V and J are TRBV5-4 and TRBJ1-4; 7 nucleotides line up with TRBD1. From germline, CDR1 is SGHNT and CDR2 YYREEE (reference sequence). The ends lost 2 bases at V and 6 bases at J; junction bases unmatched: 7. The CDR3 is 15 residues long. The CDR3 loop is CASSFRQGVDEKLFF. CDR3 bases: TGTGCCAGCAGCTTCAGACAGGGTGTGGATGAAAAACTGTTTTTT.

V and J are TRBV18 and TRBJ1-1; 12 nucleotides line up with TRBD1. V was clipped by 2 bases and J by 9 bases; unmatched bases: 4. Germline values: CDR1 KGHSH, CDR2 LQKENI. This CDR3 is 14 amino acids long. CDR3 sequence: CASSPGRDRGQAFF. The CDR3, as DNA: TGTGCCAGCTCACCAGGAAGGGACAGGGGGCAAGCTTTCTTT.

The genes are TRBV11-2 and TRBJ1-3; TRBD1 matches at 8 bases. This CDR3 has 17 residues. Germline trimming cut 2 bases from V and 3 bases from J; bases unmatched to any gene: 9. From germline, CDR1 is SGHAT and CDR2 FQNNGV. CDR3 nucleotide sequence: TGTGCCAGCAGCTTAATGGGCCGGACAGGGAGTGGAAACACCATATATTTT. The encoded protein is CASSLMGRTGSGNTIYF.

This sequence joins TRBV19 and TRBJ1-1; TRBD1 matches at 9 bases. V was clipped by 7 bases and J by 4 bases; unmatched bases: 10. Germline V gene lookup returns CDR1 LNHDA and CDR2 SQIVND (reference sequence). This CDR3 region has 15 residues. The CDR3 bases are TGTGCCAGTAAAAAACAGGGGGCGCTGGGCACTGAAGCTTTCTTT. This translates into CASKKQGALGTEAFF.

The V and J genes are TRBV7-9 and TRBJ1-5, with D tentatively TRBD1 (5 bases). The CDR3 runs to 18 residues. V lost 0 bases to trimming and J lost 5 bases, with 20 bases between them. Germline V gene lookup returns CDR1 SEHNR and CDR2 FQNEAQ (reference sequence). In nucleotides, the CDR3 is TGTGCCAGCAGCTTAGCGGGCGGTACAGGTCCCTCTCATCAGCCCCAGCATTTT. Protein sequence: CASSLAGGTGPSHQPQHF.

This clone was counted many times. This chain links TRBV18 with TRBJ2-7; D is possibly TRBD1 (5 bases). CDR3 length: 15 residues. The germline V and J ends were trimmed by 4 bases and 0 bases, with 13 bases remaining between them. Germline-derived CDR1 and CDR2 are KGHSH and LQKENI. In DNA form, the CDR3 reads TGTGCCAGCTCACTTATCCAAGGGGTCTCCTACGAGCAGTACTTC. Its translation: CASSLIQGVSYEQYF.

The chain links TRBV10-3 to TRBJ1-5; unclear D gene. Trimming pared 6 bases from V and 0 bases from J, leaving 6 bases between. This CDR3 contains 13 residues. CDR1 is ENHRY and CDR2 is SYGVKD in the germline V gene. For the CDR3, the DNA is TGTGCCATCAGCGGGGATAGCAATCAGCCCCAGCATTTT. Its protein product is CAISGDSNQPQHF.

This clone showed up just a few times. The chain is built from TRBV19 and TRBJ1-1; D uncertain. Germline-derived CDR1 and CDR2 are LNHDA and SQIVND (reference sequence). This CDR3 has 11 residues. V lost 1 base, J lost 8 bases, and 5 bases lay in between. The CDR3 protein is CASSIGAEAFF. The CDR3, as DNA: TGTGCCAGTAGTATAGGGGCAGAAGCTTTCTTT.

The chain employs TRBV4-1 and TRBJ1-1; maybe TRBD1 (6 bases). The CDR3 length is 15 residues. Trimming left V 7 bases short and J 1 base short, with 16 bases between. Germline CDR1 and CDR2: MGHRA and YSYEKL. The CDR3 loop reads CASNSLRGQNTEAFF. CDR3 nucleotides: TGCGCCAGCAACTCTCTAAGGGGACAGAACACTGAAGCTTTCTTT.

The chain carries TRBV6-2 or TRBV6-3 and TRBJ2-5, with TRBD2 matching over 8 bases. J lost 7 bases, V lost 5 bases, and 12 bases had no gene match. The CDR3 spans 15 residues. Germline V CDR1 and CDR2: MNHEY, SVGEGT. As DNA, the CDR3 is TGTGCCAGCAGTCGGAGCGGGGGCGCGACCAGGACCCAGTACTTC. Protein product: CASSRSGGATRTQYF.

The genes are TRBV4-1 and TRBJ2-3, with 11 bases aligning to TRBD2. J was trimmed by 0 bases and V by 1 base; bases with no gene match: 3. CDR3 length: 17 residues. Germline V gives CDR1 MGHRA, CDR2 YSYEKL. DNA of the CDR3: TGCGCCAGCAGCCAAGTCCCTAGCGGGGGGAGCACAGATACGCAGTATTTT. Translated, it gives CASSQVPSGGSTDTQYF.

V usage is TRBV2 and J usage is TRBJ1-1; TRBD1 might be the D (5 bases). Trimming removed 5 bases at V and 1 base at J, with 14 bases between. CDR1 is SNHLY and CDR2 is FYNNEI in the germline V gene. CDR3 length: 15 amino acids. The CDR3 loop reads CASSPTGDSNTEAFF. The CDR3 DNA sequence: TGTGCCAGCAGTCCCACAGGCGACTCGAACACTGAAGCTTTCTTT.